These 3 T cell receptor beta chains came from one sample sequenced in a study of shared clonotypes between healthy human individuals. Measured with immunoSEQ multiplex PCR; TCRdb has only the in-frame clones, and not every one. The table shows about 470,000 clones, with roughly 83% occurring only once. The material sequenced was PBMCs. These receptors originate from a woman aged 40 to 50 in good health. Some clones in this sample may be carry-over from other donors' samples.

This clone has only a few counts. The chain employs TRBV30 and TRBJ2-1; TRBD1 agrees at 7 bases. The CDR3 extends over 14 amino acids. The germline V gene has CDR1 GTSNPN and CDR2 SVGIG (reference sequence). With 4 bases clipped from V and 10 bases from J, the junction kept 13 bases outside the gene matches. The CDR3 is CAWKKTGTVIEQFF. CDR3 nucleotide sequence: TGTGCCTGGAAGAAAACCGGGACAGTAATCGAGCAGTTCTTC.

This chain uses TRBV28 with TRBJ2-7, with D uncertain. Trimming pared 4 bases from V and 3 bases from J, leaving 16 bases between. CDR1 is MDHEN and CDR2 is SYDVKM in the germline V gene. This CDR3 has 15 amino acids. This CDR3 is CASSSNRHVSYEQYF. The CDR3, as DNA: TGTGCCAGCAGTTCAAACAGACACGTAAGCTACGAGCAGTACTTC.

This clone appeared a few times. The chain combines TRBV18 with TRBJ2-3, with D unclear. The germline V gene encodes CDR1 KGHSH and CDR2 LQKENI. The germline V and J ends were trimmed by 5 bases and 7 bases, with 7 bases remaining between them. This CDR3 has 11 amino acids. CDR3 in DNA: TGTGCCAGCTCAGTTCAGTATACGCAGTATTTT. The encoded protein is CASSVQYTQYF.